The next 19 T cell receptor beta chains were all read from a single sample in a study of blood T cells in healthy people across ages. Together with a sample-barcoded 5' primer, a J-beta primer mix was included in a second PCR lasting about 7 to 12 cycles. TCRdb redid the calling of the 5' RACE reads with MiXCR, one entry per CDR3 protein. The repertoire holds hundreds of thousands of distinct CDR3 sequences, around 43% seen once, with roughly a fifth in the top ten. Sequencing was carried out using blood. All receptors derive from a man aged 55 to 69 in good health.

This chain links TRBV25-1 with TRBJ2-2; 9 nucleotides align to TRBD2. From germline, CDR1 is MGHDK and CDR2 SYGVNS. Trimming cost V 5 bases and J 0 bases; bases outside gene matches: 10. The CDR3 is 18 amino acids. The CDR3 is CASSPERLAVSNTGELFF. As DNA, the CDR3 is TGTGCCAGCAGTCCCGAGAGACTAGCGGTTTCGAACACCGGGGAGCTGTTTTTT.

The sample holds a few counts of this clonotype. This chain connects TRBV29-1 to TRBJ2-5, with no clear D. Germline V gene sequence: CDR1 SQVTM, CDR2 ANQGSEA. This CDR3 is 12 amino acids long. The V end was cut by 5 bases, the J end by 2 bases, with 9 bases between. This CDR3 is CSVQARQETQYF. The DNA for the CDR3 is TGCAGCGTTCAGGCTAGACAAGAGACCCAGTACTTC.

This chain uses TRBV29-1 with TRBJ2-7, with D tentatively TRBD1 or TRBD2 (5 bases each). V lost 0 bases and J 0 bases, leaving 12 bases between the germline ends. This CDR3 contains 15 residues. Germline V CDR1 and CDR2: SQVTM, ANQGSEA. CDR3 coding DNA: TGCAGCGTTGAAGACGGGGCAAGGGGCTCCTACGAGCAGTACTTC. Translated: CSVEDGARGSYEQYF.

The chain is built from TRBV12-3 or TRBV12-4 and TRBJ2-3; D gene unclear. Trimming pared 6 bases from V and 0 bases from J, leaving 13 bases between. The length of the CDR3 is 15 residues. The CDR3 reads CASSALLRSTDTQYF. CDR3 bases: TGTGCCAGCAGCGCCTTGTTGAGGAGCACAGATACGCAGTATTTT.

The chain combines TRBV5-1 with TRBJ2-1, with TRBD2 matching 11 bases. The germline CDR1 and CDR2 sequences are SGHRS and YFSETQ. The ends lost 2 bases at V and 6 bases at J; junction bases unmatched: 4. CDR3 size: 15 residues. The CDR3 bases are TGCGCCAGCAGCTTCACTAGCGGGGGCCTCAATGAGCAGTTCTTC. It encodes CASSFTSGGLNEQFF.

This clonotype appeared a few times. V usage is TRBV28 and J usage is TRBJ2-4; D gene unclear. In germline, CDR1 is MDHEN, CDR2 SYDVKM. CDR3 length: 15 amino acids. Between the trimmed V and J ends, which lost 3 bases and 5 bases, there was a span of 14 bases. The CDR3 bases are TGTGCCAGCAGTTTGACTTGGCCTCCCGAAAACATTCAGTACTTC. Protein sequence: CASSLTWPPENIQYF.

This clonotype was seen a handful of times. The chain has TRBV7-9 and TRBJ2-2, with 7 bases identical to TRBD2. There are 16 residues in the CDR3. Per germline, CDR1 SEHNR and CDR2 FQNEAQ (reference sequence). The J segment lost 2 bases and the V segment lost 5 bases, leaving 8 bases of the junction unmatched. The CDR3 DNA reads as TGTGCCAGCAGCCCCACGACTAGCTATAACACCGGGGAGCTGTTTTTT. Its translation: CASSPTTSYNTGELFF.

This clonotype was counted only a few times. J is TRBJ1-2 and V is TRBV11-3, with D maybe TRBD1 (6 bases). The CDR3 is 14 residues long. V dropped 1 base and J dropped 7 bases, with 13 bases sitting between them. From germline, CDR1 is SGHNT and CDR2 YENEEA. The CDR3 reads CASSLGQTGAGYTF. The CDR3 nucleotides read TGTGCCAGCAGCTTAGGACAGACAGGAGCTGGCTACACCTTC.

V is TRBV15 and J is TRBJ1-1; possible D gene TRBD1, 6 bases. The CDR3 is 15 amino acids. The germline V gene has CDR1 LNHNV and CDR2 YYDKDF (reference sequence). V lost 3 bases to trimming and J lost 3 bases, with 14 bases between them. The CDR3 nucleotides are TGTGCCACCAGCAGCGGTGGGGGGGCGGACACTGAAGCTTTCTTT. This codes for CATSSGGGADTEAFF.

With regard to this clonotype: Possible read error: a much larger clone is one base away. This rearrangement joins TRBV20-1 to TRBJ2-3; 10 bases are a match to TRBD2. The germline gives CDR1 DFQATT, CDR2 SNEGSKA (reference sequence). This CDR3 contains 15 residues. The CDR3 protein is CSSRDGGAGGDTQYF. CDR3 in DNA: TGCAGTTCTAGAGATGGCGGAGCGGGGGGGGATACGCAGTATTTT.

The V and J genes are TRBV11-2 and TRBJ1-4; TRBD1 agrees at 9 bases. Germline V gene sequence: CDR1 SGHAT, CDR2 FQNNGV. The junction had 4 bases not matched to a gene; V was cut back by 4 bases and J by 4 bases. This CDR3 contains 15 residues. As DNA, the CDR3 is TGTGCCAGCAGCTCAAGGACAGGGGATAATGAAAAACTGTTTTTT. Protein product: CASSSRTGDNEKLFF.

This clonotype was seen a few times. V gene TRBV7-9 combines with J gene TRBJ2-5; D remains ambiguous. Trimming removed 5 bases from V and 0 bases from J, with 10 bases in between. Germline CDR1 is SEHNR and CDR2 is FQNEAQ (reference sequence). The CDR3 runs 14 residues. The CDR3 sequence is CASSRDLNQETQYF. DNA for the CDR3: TGTGCCAGCAGCCGCGACTTGAACCAAGAGACCCAGTACTTC.

The V gene is TRBV11-2, the J gene TRBJ2-2, with unresolved D. V lost 5 bases, J lost 1 base, and 14 bases lay in between. CDR3 length: 16 amino acids. CDR1 and CDR2 (germline): SGHAT, FQNNGV. CDR3 sequence (DNA): TGTGCCAGCAGCGCCTTGGCGGATTTGAACACCGGGGAGCTGTTTTTT. Translated, it gives CASSALADLNTGELFF.

The chain couples TRBV7-3 to TRBJ2-3; tentatively, D is TRBD1 (6 bases). The germline V gene encodes CDR1 SGHTA and CDR2 FQGTGA. The CDR3 length is 14 residues. Deletions cut 4 bases from V and 6 bases from J, with 14 bases between. The CDR3 region has the DNA TGTGCCAGCAGCTCCAGGAGCAGGGGCGATACGCAGTATTTT. Translation gives CASSSRSRGDTQYF.

The V call is TRBV10-3, the J call TRBJ2-5; 12 bases are a match to TRBD1. The germline gives CDR1 ENHRY, CDR2 SYGVKD. CDR3 length equals 15 residues. J lost 11 bases, V lost 3 bases, and 10 bases had no gene match. The CDR3 nucleotides read TGTGCCATCAGTGATGGGGACAGGGGGCTTAATGAGCAGTACTTC. Amino acid sequence: CAISDGDRGLNEQYF.

This clonotype has more than one count but fewer than ten. The rearrangement joins TRBV21-1 to TRBJ1-4; the table's TRBD1 call for D was not verified on the DNA. TRBV21-1 is deemed a pseudogene. This CDR3 spans 16 amino acids. The CDR3 region has the DNA TGTGCCAGCAGCCCACGGAGGGGCGTCTCGAATGAAAAACTGTTTTTT. It is translated as CASSPRRGVSNEKLFF.

This clonotype was counted ten times or more. This chain links TRBV7-2 with TRBJ2-7; D is uncertain. The CDR3 consists of 14 residues. Germline-derived CDR1 and CDR2 are SGHTA and FQGNSA. V lost 1 base to trimming and J lost 2 bases, with 9 bases between them. CDR3 nucleotides: TGTGCCAGCAGCTTAGGGCCCGCAACCTACGAGCAGTACTTC. Amino acids: CASSLGPATYEQYF. The entire variable domain, with the rest obtained from reference TRBV7-2 and TRBJ2-7, is as follows: GAGVSQSPSNKVTEKGKDVELRCDPISGHTALYWYRQSLGQGLEFLIYFQGNSAPDKSGLPSDRFSAERTGGSVSTLTIQRTQQEDSAVYLCASSLGPATYEQYFGPGTRLTVT.

This clonotype was recorded only once. The chain recombines TRBV2 with TRBJ2-4; no definite D call. The DNA end lines up better with TRBJ2-7; the J call may be wrong. The CDR3 is 13 amino acids. Germline V lookup: CDR1 SNHLY, CDR2 FYNNEI. The CDR3 here is CASSEEMGYEQYF. As DNA, the CDR3 is TGTGCCAGCAGTGAGGAAATGGGCTACGAGCAGTACTTC.

Here the CDR3 DNA reads TGCAGTGCTAGATCTCGGACTAGCGGGGTCCAGACACCCCACAATGAGCAGTTCTTC. Encoded protein: CSARSRTSGVQTPHNEQFF. This sequence joins TRBV20-1 and TRBJ2-1; 12 nucleotides align to TRBD2. J lost 5 bases, V lost 2 bases, and 16 bases had no gene match. This CDR3 spans 19 amino acids. Per the germline V gene, CDR1 is DFQATT and CDR2 is SNEGSKA (reference sequence).